The entry that follows covers one TCR beta chain sequence. This sample was taken from a study of blood T cell repertoires in COVID-19. Across the whole study: The United States, Italy and Spain provided the acute and convalescent COVID-19 samples. PBMCs, B-cell-depleted T cells, or T cells provided the cDNA or gDNA that made up the material.

In the original workflow: Amplification with reference gene primers provided the estimates of nucleated cell counts. Profiling relied on immunoSEQ multiplex PCR, and the TCRdb table lists in-frame clones only, not all of them. V and J calls and clone size are as listed in that table; D and trimming were resolved from the DNA. This table holds about 70,000 clones, about nine tenths found once. Per germline, CDR1 SGHTA and CDR2 FQGNSA. This CDR3 is 15 amino acids long. Unmatched junction bases numbered 6, after V lost 1 base and J lost 7 bases. The clonotype originates from a woman aged 60-75 years with acute or convalescent COVID-19. The sequenced sample was peripheral blood. The chain joins TRBV7-2 to TRBJ1-2; 10 bases are a match to TRBD1. Here the CDR3 DNA reads TGTGCCAGCAGCTTAGTAACGGGACAGGGGCTTGGCTACACCTTC. This encodes CASSLVTGQGLGYTF. The entire variable domain, with the rest obtained from reference TRBV7-2 and TRBJ1-2, is as follows: GAGVSQSPSNKVTEKGKDVELRCDPISGHTALYWYRQSLGQGLEFLIYFQGNSAPDKSGLPSDRFSAERTGGSVSTLTIQRTQQEDSAVYLCASSLVTGQGLGYTFGSGTRLTVV.